This entry lists 5 T cell receptor beta chains sequenced from one sample in a study of T cell repertoires in cytomegalovirus infection. TCRdb re-called the reads with MiXCR, one entry per CDR3 protein. The sample has some 300,000 distinct CDR3 sequences, roughly 13% seen once. The sample consisted of PBMCs. The receptors here all came from a human donor in good health (CMV status not recorded). Some clones in this sample may be carry-over from other donors' samples.

At least ten counts were recorded for this clonotype. The chain uses TRBV7-8 and TRBJ2-1; D perhaps matches TRBD2 (5 bases). The CDR3 is 14 residues long. Per germline, CDR1 SGHVS and CDR2 FQNEAQ. V dropped 4 bases and J dropped 3 bases, with 10 bases sitting between them. CDR3 in DNA: TGTGCCAGCAGCTCCGGACTCTTCTACAATGAGCAGTTCTTC. This encodes CASSSGLFYNEQFF.

J is TRBJ2-3 and V is TRBV29-1; either TRBD1 or TRBD2 may fit D (6 bases each). The CDR3 extends over 13 amino acids. The germline V and J ends were trimmed by 6 bases and 2 bases, with 12 bases remaining between them. CDR1 is SQVTM, CDR2 ANQGSEA, per germline. CDR3 loop: CSVEGVITDTQYF. CDR3 nucleotide sequence: TGCAGCGTGGAGGGGGTCATCACAGATACGCAGTATTTT.

This chain connects TRBV28 to TRBJ1-5, with D maybe TRBD1 (5 bases). V shed 6 bases and J shed 11 bases, with 20 bases lying between them. The CDR3 runs 14 residues. Germline CDR1 is MDHEN and CDR2 is SYDVKM. The CDR3 reads CASSLTGPIRAQHF. Here the CDR3 DNA reads TGTGCCAGCAGCCTAACAGGTCCAATCAGGGCCCAGCATTTT.

This clonotype was seen repeatedly, ten times or more. This chain connects TRBV6-2 or TRBV6-3 to TRBJ2-7, with TRBD1 identical over 10 bases. Trimming at V came to 10 bases and at J to 0 bases, leaving 3 bases not matched to a gene. The CDR3 length is 13 residues. CDR1 is MNHEY, CDR2 SVGEGT, per germline. The CDR3 sequence is CATGTGDSYEQYF. The CDR3 nucleotides are TGTGCCACTGGGACAGGGGACTCCTACGAGCAGTACTTC.

This clonotype appeared a few times. The junction shows a germline mismatch at one end, possibly a read error. This chain links TRBV7-7 with TRBJ2-5; 9 bases match TRBD1. Looked up from germline, CDR1 is SSHAT and CDR2 is FNYEAQ (reference sequence). CDR3 length: 15 residues. The CDR3 protein is CASSLGDRAGETQYF. CDR3 bases: TGTGCTAGCAGCTTAGGGGACAGGGCTGGAGAGACCCAGTACTTC.